One and the same sample provided the 28 T cell receptor beta chains below, sequenced in a study of beta chain features in type 1 diabetes. The study reverse transcribed the entire isolated RNA, so it sequenced expressed TCRB transcripts. Assay used: immunoSEQ multiplex PCR; TCRdb lists only in-frame clones, some missing. The data show hundreds of thousands of clones, around 65% seen once. Specimen: naive CD4+ T cells from blood. All receptors come from a young man in good health.

The chain uses TRBV7-9 and TRBJ2-7; 8 bases fit TRBD1. With V trimmed by 6 bases and J by 1 base, 2 bases remained unmatched. Germline V CDR1 and CDR2: SEHNR, FQNEAQ (reference sequence). The CDR3 is 13 amino acids. The CDR3 reads CASRQGESYEQYF. CDR3 DNA sequence: TGTGCCAGCAGACAGGGGGAATCCTACGAGCAGTACTTC.

This clone is a singleton in its sample. This chain connects TRBV15 to TRBJ2-1; a possible D gene is TRBD2 (6 bases). Germline CDR1 reads LNHNV; CDR2 reads YYDKDF (reference sequence). Trimming took off 4 bases at V and 2 bases at J, with 15 bases between the two ends. This CDR3 comprises 16 residues. The CDR3 loop is CATSKRAGNAYNEQFF. CDR3 DNA sequence: TGTGCCACCAGCAAAAGGGCGGGAAACGCCTACAATGAGCAGTTCTTC.

This clone occurred a few times. The chain joins TRBV30 to TRBJ1-6; weak D call: TRBD1 (6 bases). This CDR3 is 15 amino acids long. Deletions cut 5 bases from V and 10 bases from J, with 21 bases between. CDR1 is GTSNPN and CDR2 is SVGIG in the germline V gene (reference sequence). This chain's CDR3 is CAWGLLQGMGSPLHF. The CDR3 DNA reads TGTGCCTGGGGTCTCCTCCAGGGGATGGGGTCACCCCTCCACTTT. The full variable domain, its missing parts supplied by reference TRBV30 and TRBJ1-6, is SQTIHQWPATLVQPVGSPLSLECTVEGTSNPNLYWYRQAAGRGLQLLFYSVGIGQISSEVPQNLSASRPQDRQFILSSKKLLLSDSGFYLCAWGLLQGMGSPLHFGNGTRLTVT.

This clone has only one observation. This rearrangement joins TRBV14 to TRBJ2-2; tentatively, D is TRBD1 or TRBD2 (5 bases each). The CDR3 is made up of 12 amino acids. Germline values: CDR1 SGHDN, CDR2 FVKESK. The ends were cut back, 6 bases at V and 9 bases at J, with 11 bases in the middle. The CDR3 region has the DNA TGTGCCAGCAGTCGGGACCCGTGGGAGCTGTTTTTT. Its protein is CASSRDPWELFF.

V and J are TRBV9 and TRBJ2-3, with 7 bases fitting TRBD1. Germline V CDR1 and CDR2: SGDLS, YYNGEE. This CDR3 comprises 16 residues. Trimming took 0 bases from V and 4 from J; bases not matched to a gene: 8. For the CDR3, the DNA is TGTGCCAGCAGCGTAGTACAGGGGTCTTCCGCAGATACGCAGTATTTT. It codes for CASSVVQGSSADTQYF. The full variable domain, with the rest looked up from reference TRBV9 and TRBJ2-3, is DSGVTQTPKHLITATGQRVTLRCSPRSGDLSVYWYQQSLDQGLQFLIQYYNGEERAKGNILERFSAQQFPDLHSELNLSSLELGDSALYFCASSVVQGSSADTQYFGPGTRLTVL.

The V gene is TRBV2, the J gene TRBJ1-2; D gene uncertain. V was pared by 2 bases and J by 8 bases, with 6 bases between. CDR3 length: 11 amino acids. In germline, CDR1 is SNHLY, CDR2 FYNNEI. CDR3 residues: CASSEYGGYTF. The CDR3 DNA follows: TGTGCCAGCAGTGAATACGGGGGCTACACCTTC.

The chain combines TRBV29-1 with TRBJ1-1; D gene ambiguous. The CDR3 sequence is 11 residues long. Germline lookup yields CDR1 SQVTM and CDR2 ANQGSEA. The ends were cut back, 5 bases at V and 1 base at J, with 5 bases in the middle. CDR3 nucleotides: TGCAGCGTTCAAAGGAACACTGAAGCTTTCTTT. It yields the protein CSVQRNTEAFF.

CDR3 in amino acids: CSVEIGGGNEQYF. For the CDR3, the DNA is TGCAGCGTTGAAATTGGCGGGGGCAACGAGCAGTACTTC. V gene TRBV29-1 combines with J gene TRBJ2-7, with D possibly matching TRBD2 (7 bases). Trimming cost V 2 bases and J 5 bases, with 13 bases left between them. The length of the CDR3 is 13 residues. From germline, CDR1 is SQVTM and CDR2 ANQGSEA.

CDR3 nucleotides: TGTGCCAGCAGCGTAGGGCAGGTCCCCTACGAGCAGTACTTC. Amino acids: CASSVGQVPYEQYF. The chain employs TRBV9 and TRBJ2-7; no clear D. Germline V gene lookup returns CDR1 SGDLS and CDR2 YYNGEE. The CDR3 is 14 amino acids. With 0 bases removed from V and 2 bases from J, the gap between germline ends came to 9 bases. The entire variable domain, with the rest obtained from reference TRBV9 and TRBJ2-7, is as follows: DSGVTQTPKHLITATGQRVTLRCSPRSGDLSVYWYQQSLDQGLQFLIQYYNGEERAKGNILERFSAQQFPDLHSELNLSSLELGDSALYFCASSVGQVPYEQYFGPGTRLTVT.

The chain recombines TRBV28 with TRBJ2-7; 7 nucleotides align to TRBD2. Germline V lookup: CDR1 MDHEN, CDR2 SYDVKM. The CDR3 runs 17 residues. With 4 bases clipped from V and 2 bases from J, the junction kept 14 bases outside the gene matches. The CDR3 DNA sequence: TGTGCCAGCAGTTCCGCCCCGGCGGGAGTGCGTCCCTACGAGCAGTACTTC. Protein: CASSSAPAGVRPYEQYF. The entire variable domain, with the rest obtained from reference TRBV28 and TRBJ2-7, is as follows: DVKVTQSSRYLVKRTGEKVFLECVQDMDHENMFWYRQDPGLGLRLIYFSYDVKMKEKGDIPEGYSVSREKKERFSLILESASTNQTSMYLCASSSAPAGVRPYEQYFGPGTRLTVT.

This clone was counted a few times. The chain recombines TRBV7-2 with TRBJ2-3; 8 bases line up with TRBD2. Losses at the gene ends were 3 bases for V and 4 bases for J; bases not matched to a gene: 6. The germline V gene has CDR1 SGHTA and CDR2 FQGNSA. CDR3 size: 15 residues. CDR3 in amino acids: CASSLIAGYADTQYF. CDR3 sequence (DNA): TGTGCCAGCAGCTTGATAGCGGGGTATGCAGATACGCAGTATTTT.

This chain links TRBV7-9 with TRBJ2-5, with D perhaps matching TRBD1 or TRBD2 (6 bases each). Trimming removed 1 base at V and 5 bases at J, with 14 bases between. Per germline, CDR1 SEHNR and CDR2 FQNEAQ (reference sequence). The CDR3 loop spans 15 amino acids. CDR3 residues: CASSLDRGRAETQYF. The CDR3 DNA is TGTGCCAGCAGCTTAGATCGGGGGCGCGCGGAGACCCAGTACTTC. The variable domain in full, with the rest retrieved from reference TRBV7-9 and TRBJ2-5, is DTGVSQNPRHKITKRGQNVTFRCDPISEHNRLYWYRQTLGQGPEFLTYFQNEAQLEKSRLLSDRFSAERPKGSFSTLEIQRTEQGDSAMYLCASSLDRGRAETQYFGPGTRLLVL.

V gene TRBV30 combines with J gene TRBJ2-5; 7 bases match TRBD1. Germline V lookup: CDR1 GTSNPN, CDR2 SVGIG (reference sequence). The ends lost 7 bases at V and 4 bases at J; junction bases unmatched: 6. The CDR3 consists of 12 residues. The CDR3 DNA reads as TGTGCCTCACAGGGGCTGGGAGAGACCCAGTACTTC. Its translation: CASQGLGETQYF.

CDR3 in amino acids: CAWMGAGGYTF. For the CDR3, the DNA is TGTGCCTGGATGGGGGCGGGTGGCTACACCTTC. The chain carries TRBV30 and TRBJ1-2, with a weak D call TRBD1 (6 bases). Germline CDR1 GTSNPN, CDR2 SVGIG (reference sequence). V was cut by 4 bases and J by 7 bases, with 10 bases left in between. This CDR3 region has 11 residues.

This clone was seen more than once but under ten times. V usage is TRBV5-1 and J usage is TRBJ2-3; D possibly matches TRBD1 or TRBD2 (5 bases each). Trimming took 4 bases from V and 4 from J, leaving 16 bases between them. This CDR3 is 15 amino acids long. CDR1 and CDR2 (germline): SGHRS, YFSETQ. CDR3: CASSLRDPRADTQYF. CDR3 DNA sequence: TGCGCCAGCAGCCTCCGGGACCCCCGGGCAGATACGCAGTATTTT.

J is TRBJ2-3 and V is TRBV18, with D unresolved. The ends were cut back, 0 bases at V and 4 bases at J, with 11 bases in the middle. The CDR3 extends over 15 amino acids. Germline CDR1 and CDR2: KGHSH and LQKENI. CDR3 sequence: CASSPPGGGADTQYF. The CDR3 coding sequence is TGTGCCAGCTCACCACCAGGCGGTGGAGCAGATACGCAGTATTTT.

The V call is TRBV20-1, the J call TRBJ2-1, with 7 bases that match TRBD2. The trim removed 7 bases at V and 5 bases at J, leaving 2 bases unmatched. Germline V gene lookup returns CDR1 DFQATT and CDR2 SNEGSKA (reference sequence). The CDR3 loop spans 11 amino acids. CDR3 DNA: TGCAGTGTGACTAGCCACAATGAGCAGTTCTTC. Its protein is CSVTSHNEQFF.

The table lists this clone with a few counts. V gene TRBV15 combines with J gene TRBJ2-2; D not resolved. Germline values: CDR1 LNHNV, CDR2 YYDKDF (reference sequence). V was pared by 1 base and J by 0 bases, with 9 bases between. This CDR3 contains 16 residues. The CDR3 is CATSRAPDANTGELFF. As DNA, the CDR3 is TGTGCCACCAGCAGAGCCCCGGACGCGAACACCGGGGAGCTGTTTTTT.

This clone has a single count. The chain carries TRBV20-1 and TRBJ2-7; 7 nucleotides align to TRBD1. The CDR3 loop spans 11 amino acids. Losses at the gene ends were 5 bases for V and 5 bases for J; bases not matched to a gene: 3. Germline V CDR1 and CDR2: DFQATT, SNEGSKA (reference sequence). The CDR3 loop is CSALDRDEQYF. In nucleotides, the CDR3 is TGCAGTGCTCTCGACAGGGACGAGCAGTACTTC.

The chain links TRBV15 to TRBJ1-2; D not resolved. CDR3 length equals 15 residues. Germline V CDR1 and CDR2: LNHNV, YYDKDF (reference sequence). Trimming stripped 1 base from V and 0 bases from J, with 9 bases between. For the CDR3, the DNA is TGTGCCACCAGCAGAGTTCCAGAGTCTAACTATGGCTACACCTTC. Residues: CATSRVPESNYGYTF.

The rearrangement uses TRBV7-2 and TRBJ2-6; D not certain. CDR3 length: 14 residues. Germline V gene data show CDR1 as SGHTA and CDR2 as FQGNSA. The V end lost 5 bases, the J end lost 0 bases, and 5 bases lay between the germline ends. The CDR3: CASSPSSGANVLTF. In DNA form, the CDR3 reads TGTGCCAGCAGCCCGTCCTCTGGGGCCAACGTCCTGACTTTC.

The gene calls are TRBV6-5 and TRBJ2-7; TRBD1 matches 9 bases. V was clipped by 0 bases and J by 7 bases; unmatched bases: 4. The V gene's germline CDR1 is MNHEY and CDR2 SVGAGI. CDR3 length: 14 residues. The CDR3 here is CASSYSGTGKEQYF. CDR3 nucleotide sequence: TGTGCCAGCAGTTACTCCGGGACAGGGAAAGAGCAGTACTTC.

This clone was recorded a few times. This rearrangement joins TRBV6-6 to TRBJ2-1; TRBD1 might be the D (5 bases). The V gene's germline CDR1 is MNHNY and CDR2 SVGAGI (reference sequence). V lost 0 bases, J lost 12 bases, and 21 bases lay in between. The CDR3 consists of 16 residues. In DNA, the CDR3 is TGTGCCAGCAGTTACTCCCAGGGCAGGCTGGGCCTCGTGCAGTTCTTC. Translation: CASSYSQGRLGLVQFF.

Notes on this clone: The same CDR3 can be traced to other DNA sequences in this sample. The chain joins TRBV13 to TRBJ2-7; 7 nucleotides agree with TRBD2. Trimming cost V 1 base and J 6 bases; bases outside gene matches: 3. The CDR3 runs 13 residues. Germline V gene sequence: CDR1 PRHDT, CDR2 FYEKMQ (reference sequence). CDR3 residues: CASSLVGRAEQYF. DNA of the CDR3: TGTGCCAGCAGCTTAGTTGGGAGGGCCGAGCAGTACTTC.

Written as DNA, the CDR3 is TGCAGTGGGAGCACAGATACGCAGTATTTT. Encoded protein: CSGSTDTQYF. The chain is built from TRBV20-1 and TRBJ2-3; no clear D. This CDR3 is built from 10 residues. V was shortened by 7 bases and J by 0 bases, with 2 bases between the two germline ends. Germline assignment: CDR1 DFQATT and CDR2 SNEGSKA (reference sequence).

DNA for the CDR3: TGTGCCTGGAGTGTAAACCTCTACAATGAGCAGTTCTTC. Its protein is CAWSVNLYNEQFF. The rearrangement joins TRBV30 to TRBJ2-1; D gene unclear. The V gene's germline CDR1 is GTSNPN and CDR2 SVGIG (reference sequence). The length of the CDR3 is 13 residues. V was pared by 0 bases and J by 3 bases, with 6 bases between.

This chain links TRBV7-9 with TRBJ2-7; no clear D. This CDR3 is built from 14 residues. Deletions cut 3 bases from V and 3 bases from J, with 12 bases between. The V gene's germline CDR1 is SEHNR and CDR2 FQNEAQ (reference sequence). CDR3 sequence: CASSLFGVVYEQYF. The CDR3 DNA sequence: TGTGCCAGCAGCTTGTTCGGAGTAGTCTACGAGCAGTACTTC.

This sequence joins TRBV9 and TRBJ2-3; D is unresolved. The CDR3 is 15 amino acids. The germline CDR1 and CDR2 sequences are SGDLS and YYNGEE. Trimming removed 0 bases at V and 4 bases at J, with 12 bases between. CDR3 nucleotide sequence: TGTGCCAGCAGCGTAGCACGACTTGGCCCAGATACGCAGTATTTT. Protein product: CASSVARLGPDTQYF.